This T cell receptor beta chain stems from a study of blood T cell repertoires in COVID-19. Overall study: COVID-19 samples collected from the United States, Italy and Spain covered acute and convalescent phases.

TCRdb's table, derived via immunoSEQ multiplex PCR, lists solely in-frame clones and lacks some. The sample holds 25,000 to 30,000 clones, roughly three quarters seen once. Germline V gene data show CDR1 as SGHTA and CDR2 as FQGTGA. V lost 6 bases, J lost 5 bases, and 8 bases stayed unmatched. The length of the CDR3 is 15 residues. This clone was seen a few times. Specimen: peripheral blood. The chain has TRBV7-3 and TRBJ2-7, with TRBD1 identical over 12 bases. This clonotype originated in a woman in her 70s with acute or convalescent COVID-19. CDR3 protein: CASRSGQGASNEQYF. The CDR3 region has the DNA TGTGCCAGCAGGTCGGGACAGGGGGCGTCAAACGAGCAGTACTTC.